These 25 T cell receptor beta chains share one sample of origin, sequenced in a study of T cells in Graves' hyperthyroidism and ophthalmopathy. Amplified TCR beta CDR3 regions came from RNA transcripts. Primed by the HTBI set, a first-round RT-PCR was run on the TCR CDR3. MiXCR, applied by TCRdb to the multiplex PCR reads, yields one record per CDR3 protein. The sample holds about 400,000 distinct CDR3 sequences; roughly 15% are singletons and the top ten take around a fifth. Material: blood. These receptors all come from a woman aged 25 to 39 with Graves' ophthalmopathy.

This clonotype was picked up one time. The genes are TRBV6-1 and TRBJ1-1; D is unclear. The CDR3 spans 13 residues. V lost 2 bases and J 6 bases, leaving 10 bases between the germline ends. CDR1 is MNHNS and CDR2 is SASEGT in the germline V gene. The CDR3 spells CASSEYEAAEAFF. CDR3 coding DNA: TGTGCCAGCAGTGAATACGAGGCTGCTGAAGCTTTCTTT.

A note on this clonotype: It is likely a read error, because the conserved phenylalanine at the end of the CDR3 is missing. The CDR3 here is CSVDDSLQETQYS. The CDR3 DNA reads as TGCAGCGTTGATGACAGCTTACAAGAGACCCAGTACTCC. The rearrangement joins TRBV29-1 to TRBJ2-5, with a tentative D call TRBD1 (5 bases). This CDR3 region has 13 residues. V was shortened by 3 bases and J by 2 bases, with 10 bases between the two germline ends. Germline-derived CDR1 and CDR2 are SQVTM and ANQGSEA.

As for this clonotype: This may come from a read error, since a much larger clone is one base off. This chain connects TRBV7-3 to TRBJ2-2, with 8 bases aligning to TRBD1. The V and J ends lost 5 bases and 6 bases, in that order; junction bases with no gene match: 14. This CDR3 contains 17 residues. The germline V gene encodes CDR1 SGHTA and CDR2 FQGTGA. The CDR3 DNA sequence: TGTGCCAGCAGCCCCACGTCAGGGGGCGAACTCGCCGGGGAGCTGTTTTTT. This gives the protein CASSPTSGGELAGELFF.

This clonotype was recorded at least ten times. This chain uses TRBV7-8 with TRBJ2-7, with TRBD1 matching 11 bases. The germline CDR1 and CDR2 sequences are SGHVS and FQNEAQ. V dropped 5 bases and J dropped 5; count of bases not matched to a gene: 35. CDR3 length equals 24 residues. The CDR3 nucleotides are TGTGCCAGCAGCCTACAACAACGCGAGGGACAGGGGGTTTTTAGTCCAGCTTTCTCGCACGAGCAGTACTTC. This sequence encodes CASSLQQREGQGVFSPAFSHEQYF.

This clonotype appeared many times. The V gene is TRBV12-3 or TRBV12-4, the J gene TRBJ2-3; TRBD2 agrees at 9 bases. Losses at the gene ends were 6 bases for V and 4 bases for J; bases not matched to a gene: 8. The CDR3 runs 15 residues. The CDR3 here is CASRRSGGRADTQYF. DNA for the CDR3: TGTGCCAGCAGGCGAAGCGGGGGGCGGGCAGATACGCAGTATTTT.

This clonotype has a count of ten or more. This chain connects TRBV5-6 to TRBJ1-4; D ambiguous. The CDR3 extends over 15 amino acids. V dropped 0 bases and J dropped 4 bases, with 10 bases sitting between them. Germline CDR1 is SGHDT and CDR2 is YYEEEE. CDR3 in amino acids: CASSLVESRNEKLFF. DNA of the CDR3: TGTGCCAGCAGCTTGGTTGAGAGTCGTAATGAAAAACTGTTTTTT. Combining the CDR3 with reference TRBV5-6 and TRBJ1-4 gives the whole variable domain DAGVTQSPTHLIKTRGQQVTLRCSPKSGHDTVSWYQQALGQGPQFIFQYYEEEERQRGNFPDRFSGHQFPNYSSELNVNALLLGDSALYLCASSLVESRNEKLFFGSGTQLSVL.

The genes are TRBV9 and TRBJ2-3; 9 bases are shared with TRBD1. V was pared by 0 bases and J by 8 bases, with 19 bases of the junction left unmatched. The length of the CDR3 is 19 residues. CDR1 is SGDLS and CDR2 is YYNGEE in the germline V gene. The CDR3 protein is CASSVDGGRQGGLMRTQYF. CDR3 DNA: TGTGCCAGCAGCGTAGACGGCGGAAGACAGGGGGGCCTAATGCGTACGCAGTATTTT. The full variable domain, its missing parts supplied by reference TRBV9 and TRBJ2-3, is DSGVTQTPKHLITATGQRVTLRCSPRSGDLSVYWYQQSLDQGLQFLIQYYNGEERAKGNILERFSAQQFPDLHSELNLSSLELGDSALYFCASSVDGGRQGGLMRTQYFGPGTRLTVL.

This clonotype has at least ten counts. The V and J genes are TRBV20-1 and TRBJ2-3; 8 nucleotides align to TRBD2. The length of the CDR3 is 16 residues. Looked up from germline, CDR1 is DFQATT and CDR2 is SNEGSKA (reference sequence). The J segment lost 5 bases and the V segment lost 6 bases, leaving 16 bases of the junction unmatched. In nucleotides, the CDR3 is TGCAGTGCATCGCAAGAGGGGCGGGGGGTTGTAGATACGCAGTATTTT. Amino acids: CSASQEGRGVVDTQYF.

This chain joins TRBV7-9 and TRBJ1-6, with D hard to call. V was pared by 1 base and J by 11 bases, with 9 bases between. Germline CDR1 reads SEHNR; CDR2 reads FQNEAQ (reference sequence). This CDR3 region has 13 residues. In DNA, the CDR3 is TGTGCCAGCAGCTTAGATCCCCAGGCACCCCTCCACTTT. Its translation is CASSLDPQAPLHF.

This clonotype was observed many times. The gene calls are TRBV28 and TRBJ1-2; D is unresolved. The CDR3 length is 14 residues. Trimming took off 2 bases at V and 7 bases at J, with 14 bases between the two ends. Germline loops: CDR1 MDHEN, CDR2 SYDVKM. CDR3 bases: TGTGCCAGCAGTTTAAGGACGGAGGCTGGTGGCTACACCTTC. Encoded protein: CASSLRTEAGGYTF.

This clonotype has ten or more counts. CDR3 sequence: CAAKTVNTEAFF. CDR3 nucleotide sequence: TGTGCCGCGAAGACGGTGAACACTGAAGCTTTCTTT. The chain has TRBV10-3 and TRBJ1-1; D gene unclear. The length of the CDR3 is 12 residues. The V gene's germline CDR1 is ENHRY and CDR2 SYGVKD. Deletions cut 11 bases from V and 0 bases from J, with 10 bases between.

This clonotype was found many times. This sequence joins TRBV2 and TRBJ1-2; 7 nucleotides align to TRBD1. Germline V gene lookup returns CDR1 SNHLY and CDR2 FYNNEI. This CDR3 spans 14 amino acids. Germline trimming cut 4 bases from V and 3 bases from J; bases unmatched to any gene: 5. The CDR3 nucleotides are TGTGCCAGCAGTGCTGGGGGACAGTACTATGGCTACACCTTC. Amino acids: CASSAGGQYYGYTF. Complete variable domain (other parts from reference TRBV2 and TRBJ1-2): EPEVTQTPSHQVTQMGQEVILRCVPISNHLYFYWYRQILGQKVEFLVSFYNNEISEKSEIFDDQFSVERPDGSNFTLKIRSTKLEDSAMYFCASSAGGQYYGYTFGSGTRLTVV.

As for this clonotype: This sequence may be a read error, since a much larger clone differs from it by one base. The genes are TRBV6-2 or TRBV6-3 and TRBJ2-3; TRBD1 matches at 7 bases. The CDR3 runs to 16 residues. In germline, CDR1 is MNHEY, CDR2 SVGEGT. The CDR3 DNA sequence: TGTGCCAGCAGTCAACCTACGACAGGGAACACAGTTACGCAGTATTTT. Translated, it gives CASSQPTTGNTVTQYF.

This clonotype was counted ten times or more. In DNA, the CDR3 is TGCAGTGCTCAATACGGGAGAAGGTTGGAGCAGTACTTC. It is translated as CSAQYGRRLEQYF. This chain uses TRBV20-1 with TRBJ2-7; tentatively, D is TRBD2 (6 bases). The CDR3 extends over 13 amino acids. With 5 bases removed from V and 7 bases from J, the gap between germline ends came to 18 bases. Germline V gives CDR1 DFQATT, CDR2 SNEGSKA (reference sequence).

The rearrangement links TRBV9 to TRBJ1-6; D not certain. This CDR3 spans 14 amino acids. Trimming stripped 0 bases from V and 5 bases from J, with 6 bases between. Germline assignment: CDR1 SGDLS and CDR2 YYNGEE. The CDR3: CASSVGLDNSPLHF. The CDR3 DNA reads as TGTGCCAGCAGCGTAGGACTAGATAATTCACCCCTCCACTTT.

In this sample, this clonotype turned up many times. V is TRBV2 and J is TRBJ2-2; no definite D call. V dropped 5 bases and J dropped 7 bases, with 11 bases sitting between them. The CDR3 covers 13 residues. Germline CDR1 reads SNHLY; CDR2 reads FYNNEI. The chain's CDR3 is CASSPFEGGELFF. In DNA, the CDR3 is TGTGCCAGCAGTCCCTTCGAAGGCGGGGAGCTGTTTTTT.

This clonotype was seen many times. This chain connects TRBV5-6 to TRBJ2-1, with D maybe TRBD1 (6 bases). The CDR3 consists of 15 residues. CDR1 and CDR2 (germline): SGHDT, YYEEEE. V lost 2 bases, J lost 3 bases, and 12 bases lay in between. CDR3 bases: TGTGCCAGCAGCTTACTCGGGACAAACTACAATGAGCAGTTCTTC. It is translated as CASSLLGTNYNEQFF. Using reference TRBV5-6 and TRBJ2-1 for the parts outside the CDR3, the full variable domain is DAGVTQSPTHLIKTRGQQVTLRCSPKSGHDTVSWYQQALGQGPQFIFQYYEEEERQRGNFPDRFSGHQFPNYSSELNVNALLLGDSALYLCASSLLGTNYNEQFFGPGTRLTVL.

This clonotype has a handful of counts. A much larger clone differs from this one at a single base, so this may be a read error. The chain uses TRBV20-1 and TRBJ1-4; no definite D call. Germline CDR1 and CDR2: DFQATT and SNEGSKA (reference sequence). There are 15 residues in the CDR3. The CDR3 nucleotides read TGCAGTACTAGAGGACGGACGGTCCTGGGGGAAAAACTGTTTTTT. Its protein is CSTRGRTVLGEKLFF.

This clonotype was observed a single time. CDR3 coding DNA: TGCGCCAGCAGCCAACCACCAGGGACAACCGCCTCTGGAAACACCATATATTTT. Protein product: CASSQPPGTTASGNTIYF. The chain links TRBV4-1 to TRBJ1-3; TRBD1 is a possible D gene (6 bases). V was cut by 2 bases and J by 0 bases, with 17 bases left in between. Germline V gene sequence: CDR1 MGHRA, CDR2 YSYEKL. The CDR3 runs to 18 residues.

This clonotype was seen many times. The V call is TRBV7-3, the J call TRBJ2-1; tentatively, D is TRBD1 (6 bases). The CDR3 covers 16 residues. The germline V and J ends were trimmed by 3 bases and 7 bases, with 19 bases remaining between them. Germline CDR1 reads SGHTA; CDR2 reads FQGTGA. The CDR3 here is CASSFLSGQYPNEQFF. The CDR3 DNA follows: TGTGCCAGCAGCTTTTTGTCAGGACAGTACCCTAATGAGCAGTTCTTC.

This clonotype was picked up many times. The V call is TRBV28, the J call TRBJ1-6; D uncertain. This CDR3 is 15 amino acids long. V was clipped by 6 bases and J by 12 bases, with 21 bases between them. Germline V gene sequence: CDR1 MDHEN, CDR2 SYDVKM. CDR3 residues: CASRLDGEGVLPLHF. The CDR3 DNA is TGTGCCAGCAGGCTGGACGGGGAGGGAGTTTTACCCCTCCACTTT. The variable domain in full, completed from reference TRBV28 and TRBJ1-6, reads DVKVTQSSRYLVKRTGEKVFLECVQDMDHENMFWYRQDPGLGLRLIYFSYDVKMKEKGDIPEGYSVSREKKERFSLILESASTNQTSMYLCASRLDGEGVLPLHFGNGTRLTVT.

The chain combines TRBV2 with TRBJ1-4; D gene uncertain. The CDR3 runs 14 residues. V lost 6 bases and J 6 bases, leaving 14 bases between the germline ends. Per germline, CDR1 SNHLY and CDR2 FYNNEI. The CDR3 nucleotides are TGTGCCAGCAGCCCCTGGAGTGGGGATGAAAAACTGTTTTTT. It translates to CASSPWSGDEKLFF.

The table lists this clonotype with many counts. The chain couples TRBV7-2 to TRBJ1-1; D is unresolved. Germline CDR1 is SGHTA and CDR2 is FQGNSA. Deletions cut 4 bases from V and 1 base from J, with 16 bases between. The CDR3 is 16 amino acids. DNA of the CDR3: TGTGCCAGCAGCTCTAGACCGCTTGCGAAGAACACTGAAGCTTTCTTT. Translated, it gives CASSSRPLAKNTEAFF.

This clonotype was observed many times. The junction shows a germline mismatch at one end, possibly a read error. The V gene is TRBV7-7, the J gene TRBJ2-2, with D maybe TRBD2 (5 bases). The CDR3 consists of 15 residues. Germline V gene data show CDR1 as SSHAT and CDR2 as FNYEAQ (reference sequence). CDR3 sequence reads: CASTRTLGSTGELFF. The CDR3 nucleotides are TGTGCTAGCACCCGGACCCTAGGGAGCACCGGGGAGCTGTTTTTT.

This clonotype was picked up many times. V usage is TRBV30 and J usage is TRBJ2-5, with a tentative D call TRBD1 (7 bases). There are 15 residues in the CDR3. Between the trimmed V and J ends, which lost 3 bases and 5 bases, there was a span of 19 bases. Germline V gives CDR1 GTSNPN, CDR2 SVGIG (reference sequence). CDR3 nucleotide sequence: TGTGCCTGGAGGTTACCAGGGGGGCCGCGGGAGACCCAGTACTTC. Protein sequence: CAWRLPGGPRETQYF.